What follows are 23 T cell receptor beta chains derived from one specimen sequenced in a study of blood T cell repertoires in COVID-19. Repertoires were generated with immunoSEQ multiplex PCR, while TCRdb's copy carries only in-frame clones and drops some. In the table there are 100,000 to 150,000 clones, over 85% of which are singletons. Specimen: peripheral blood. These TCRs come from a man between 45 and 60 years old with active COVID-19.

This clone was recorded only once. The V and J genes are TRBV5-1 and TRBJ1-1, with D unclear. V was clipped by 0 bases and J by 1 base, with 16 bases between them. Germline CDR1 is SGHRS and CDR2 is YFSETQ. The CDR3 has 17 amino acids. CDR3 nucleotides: TGCGCCAGCAGCTTGGGTGAAGCCGGCGGTAGGAACACTGAAGCTTTCTTT. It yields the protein CASSLGEAGGRNTEAFF.

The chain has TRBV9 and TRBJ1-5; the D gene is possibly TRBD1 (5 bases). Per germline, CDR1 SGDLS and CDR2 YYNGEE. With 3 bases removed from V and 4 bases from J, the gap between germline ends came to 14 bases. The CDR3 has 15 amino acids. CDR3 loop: CASSAAGTTNQPQHF. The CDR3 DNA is TGTGCCAGCAGCGCCGCGGGGACTACAAATCAGCCCCAGCATTTT.

The CDR3 loop reads CASSLSSAGGGYYTF. The CDR3 DNA sequence: TGTGCCAGCAGTTTATCCTCCGCGGGGGGCGGGTACTACACCTTC. This chain uses TRBV28 with TRBJ1-2, with D maybe TRBD1 (6 bases). Trimming stripped 1 base from V and 10 bases from J, with 19 bases between. This CDR3 is 15 amino acids long. Germline CDR1 and CDR2: MDHEN and SYDVKM.

The CDR3 reads CASSTRSSGRETQYF. The DNA of the CDR3 is TGTGCCAGCAGCACCCGATCTAGCGGGAGGGAGACCCAGTACTTC. The chain employs TRBV9 and TRBJ2-5; 11 bases fit TRBD2. The J segment lost 5 bases and the V segment lost 4 bases, leaving 7 bases of the junction unmatched. Per the germline V gene, CDR1 is SGDLS and CDR2 is YYNGEE. The CDR3 runs 15 residues.

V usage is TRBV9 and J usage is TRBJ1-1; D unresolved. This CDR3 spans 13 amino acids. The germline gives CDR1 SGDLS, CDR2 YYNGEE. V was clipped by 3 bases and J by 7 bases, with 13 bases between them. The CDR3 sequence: CASSASPQVEAFF. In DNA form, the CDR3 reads TGTGCCAGCAGCGCCTCCCCCCAGGTTGAAGCTTTCTTT.

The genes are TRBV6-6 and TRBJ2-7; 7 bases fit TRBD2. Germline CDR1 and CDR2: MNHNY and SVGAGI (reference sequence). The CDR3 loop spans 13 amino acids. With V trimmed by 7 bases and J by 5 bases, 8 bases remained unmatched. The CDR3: CASNLAGTDEQYF. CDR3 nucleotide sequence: TGTGCCAGCAATTTAGCGGGTACCGACGAGCAGTACTTC.

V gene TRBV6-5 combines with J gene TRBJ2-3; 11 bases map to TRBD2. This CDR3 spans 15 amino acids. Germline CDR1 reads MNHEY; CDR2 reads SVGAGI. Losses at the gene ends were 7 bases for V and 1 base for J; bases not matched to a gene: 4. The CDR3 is CASNMGLAGTDTQYF. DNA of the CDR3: TGTGCCAGCAACATGGGACTAGCGGGCACAGATACGCAGTATTTT.

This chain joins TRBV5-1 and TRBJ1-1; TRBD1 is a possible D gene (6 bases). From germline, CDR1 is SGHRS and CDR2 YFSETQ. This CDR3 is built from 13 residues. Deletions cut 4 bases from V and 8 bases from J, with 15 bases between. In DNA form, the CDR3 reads TGCGCCAGCAGCGAGGGCCAGGGGTTGGAAGCTTTCTTT. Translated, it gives CASSEGQGLEAFF.

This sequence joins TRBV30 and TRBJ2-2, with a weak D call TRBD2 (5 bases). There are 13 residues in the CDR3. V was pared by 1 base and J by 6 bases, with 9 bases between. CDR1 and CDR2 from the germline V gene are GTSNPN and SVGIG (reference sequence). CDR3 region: CAWSAHSAGELFF. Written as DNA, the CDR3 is TGTGCCTGGAGTGCCCATAGCGCCGGGGAGCTGTTTTTT.

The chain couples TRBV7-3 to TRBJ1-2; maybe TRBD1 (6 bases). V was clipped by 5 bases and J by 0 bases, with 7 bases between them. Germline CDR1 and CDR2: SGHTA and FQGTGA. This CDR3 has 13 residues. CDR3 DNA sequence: TGTGCCAGCAGCCAGGGGCCTAACTATGGCTACACCTTC. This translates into CASSQGPNYGYTF.

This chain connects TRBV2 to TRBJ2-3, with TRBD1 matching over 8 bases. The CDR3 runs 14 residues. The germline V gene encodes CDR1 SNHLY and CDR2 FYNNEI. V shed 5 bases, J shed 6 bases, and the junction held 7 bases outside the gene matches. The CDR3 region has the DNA TGTGCCAGCAGTCGGCAGGGGGCGCGGGATACGCAGTATTTT. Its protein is CASSRQGARDTQYF.

The CDR3 sequence: CSVDNINGYTF. CDR3 nucleotides: TGCAGCGTTGATAACATCAACGGCTACACCTTC. V and J are TRBV29-1 and TRBJ1-2, with D unresolved. This CDR3 comprises 11 residues. Looked up from germline, CDR1 is SQVTM and CDR2 is ANQGSEA. The V end lost 3 bases, the J end lost 8 bases, and 10 bases lay between the germline ends.

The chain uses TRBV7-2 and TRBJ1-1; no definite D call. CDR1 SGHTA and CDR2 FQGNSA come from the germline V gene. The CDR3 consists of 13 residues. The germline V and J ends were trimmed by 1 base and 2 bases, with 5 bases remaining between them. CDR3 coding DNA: TGTGCCAGCAGCTTAGACAGCAACACTGAAGCTTTCTTT. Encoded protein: CASSLDSNTEAFF.

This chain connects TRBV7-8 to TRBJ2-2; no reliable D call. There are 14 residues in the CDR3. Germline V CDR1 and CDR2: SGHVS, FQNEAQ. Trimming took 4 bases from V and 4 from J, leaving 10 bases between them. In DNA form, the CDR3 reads TGTGCCAGCAGCTCGTCATTGAGCACCGGGGAGCTGTTTTTT. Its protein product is CASSSSLSTGELFF.

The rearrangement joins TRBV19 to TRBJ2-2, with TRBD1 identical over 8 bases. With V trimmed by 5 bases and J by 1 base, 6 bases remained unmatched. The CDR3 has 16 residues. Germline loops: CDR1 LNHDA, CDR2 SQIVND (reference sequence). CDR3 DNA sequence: TGTGCCAGTAGTTCGCGACAGGGGAGGAACACCGGGGAGCTGTTTTTT. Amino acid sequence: CASSSRQGRNTGELFF.

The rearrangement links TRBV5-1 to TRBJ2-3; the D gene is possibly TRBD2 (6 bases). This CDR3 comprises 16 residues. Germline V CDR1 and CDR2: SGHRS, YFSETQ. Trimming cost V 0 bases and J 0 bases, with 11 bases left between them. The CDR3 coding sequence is TGCGCCAGCAGCTTGGATCCGCGGGGCAGCACAGATACGCAGTATTTT. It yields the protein CASSLDPRGSTDTQYF.

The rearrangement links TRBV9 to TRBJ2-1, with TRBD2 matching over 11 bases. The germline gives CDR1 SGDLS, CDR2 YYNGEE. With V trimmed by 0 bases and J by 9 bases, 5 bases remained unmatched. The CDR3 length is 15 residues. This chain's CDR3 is CASSVGGLAGGEQFF. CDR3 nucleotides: TGTGCCAGCAGCGTAGGAGGTCTAGCGGGAGGTGAGCAGTTCTTC.

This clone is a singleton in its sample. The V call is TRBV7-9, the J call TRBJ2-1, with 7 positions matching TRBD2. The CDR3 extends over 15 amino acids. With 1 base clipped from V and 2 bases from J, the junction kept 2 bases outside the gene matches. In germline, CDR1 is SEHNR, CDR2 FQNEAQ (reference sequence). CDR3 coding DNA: TGTGCCAGCAGCTTAGAGGCGGGGGCCTACAATGAGCAGTTCTTC. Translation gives CASSLEAGAYNEQFF. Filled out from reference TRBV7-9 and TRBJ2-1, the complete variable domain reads DTGVSQNPRHKITKRGQNVTFRCDPISEHNRLYWYRQTLGQGPEFLTYFQNEAQLEKSRLLSDRFSAERPKGSFSTLEIQRTEQGDSAMYLCASSLEAGAYNEQFFGPGTRLTVL.

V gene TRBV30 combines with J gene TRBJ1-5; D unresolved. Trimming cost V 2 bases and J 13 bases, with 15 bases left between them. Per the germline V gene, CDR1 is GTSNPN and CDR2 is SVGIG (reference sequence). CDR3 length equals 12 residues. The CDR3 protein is CAWSSTSPRQHF. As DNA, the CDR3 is TGTGCCTGGAGTTCTACTTCCCCACGGCAGCATTTT.

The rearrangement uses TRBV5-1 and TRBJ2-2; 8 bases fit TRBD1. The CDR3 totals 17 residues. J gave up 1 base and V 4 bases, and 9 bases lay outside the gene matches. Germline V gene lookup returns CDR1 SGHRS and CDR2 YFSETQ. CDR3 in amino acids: CASSPAGGQGNTGELFF. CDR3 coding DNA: TGCGCCAGCAGCCCGGCGGGCGGACAGGGGAACACCGGGGAGCTGTTTTTT.

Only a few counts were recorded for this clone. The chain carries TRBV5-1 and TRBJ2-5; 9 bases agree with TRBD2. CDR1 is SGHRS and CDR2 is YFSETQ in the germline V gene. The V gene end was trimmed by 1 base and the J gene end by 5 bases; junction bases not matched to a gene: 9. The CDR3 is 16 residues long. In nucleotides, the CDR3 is TGCGCCAGCAGCTTGTTGGCCGGGACTAGCACGGAGACCCAGTACTTC. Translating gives CASSLLAGTSTETQYF.

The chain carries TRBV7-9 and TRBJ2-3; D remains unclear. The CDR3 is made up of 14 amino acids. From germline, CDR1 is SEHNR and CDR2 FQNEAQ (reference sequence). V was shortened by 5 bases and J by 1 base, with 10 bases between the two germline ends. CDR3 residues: CASSPGKGTDTQYF. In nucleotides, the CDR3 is TGTGCCAGCAGCCCAGGAAAAGGCACAGATACGCAGTATTTT. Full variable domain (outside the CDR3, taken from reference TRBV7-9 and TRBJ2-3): DTGVSQNPRHKITKRGQNVTFRCDPISEHNRLYWYRQTLGQGPEFLTYFQNEAQLEKSRLLSDRFSAERPKGSFSTLEIQRTEQGDSAMYLCASSPGKGTDTQYFGPGTRLTVL.

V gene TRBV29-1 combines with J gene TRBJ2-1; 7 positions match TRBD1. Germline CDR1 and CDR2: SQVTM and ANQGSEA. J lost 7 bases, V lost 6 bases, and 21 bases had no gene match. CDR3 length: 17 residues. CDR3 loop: CSVSGTAPYALGNEQFF. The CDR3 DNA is TGCAGCGTCTCCGGGACAGCACCTTACGCCCTAGGGAATGAGCAGTTCTTC.